The next 21 T cell receptor beta chains were all read from a single sample in a study of T cells in women clearing cervical HPV infection. Assay used: immunoSEQ multiplex PCR; TCRdb lists only in-frame clones, some missing. The specimen's table records 20,000 to 25,000 clones. The sequencing input was blood buffy coat. Receptors originate from a woman between 18 and 69 years old with a cervical HPV16 infection that either progressed to CIN3+ or cleared (not recorded which).

Turning to this clone: The read comes to an end 3 residues before the CDR3 does, leaving the germline J gene to fill in the end. The chain is built from TRBV15 and TRBJ1-1; a possible D gene is TRBD1 (5 bases). CDR3 size: 15 residues. The V gene lost 0 bases and the J gene lost 1 base, with 9 bases spanning the gap. Per the germline V gene, CDR1 is LNHNV and CDR2 is YYDKDF (reference sequence). Incomplete CDR3 DNA: TGTGCCACCAGCAGAGAAAACCAGGGGAACACTGAA. Amino acid sequence: CATSRENQGNTE. Given in full, the CDR3 is CATSRENQGNTEAFF.

Details on this clone: The read finishes 3 residues shy of the CDR3 end, and the germline J gene is used to complete it. The chain combines TRBV5-1 with TRBJ2-7; D is possibly TRBD1 or TRBD2 (5 bases each). The CDR3 is 15 residues long. The germline V and J ends were trimmed by 4 bases and 0 bases, with 14 bases remaining between them. Per the germline V gene, CDR1 is SGHRS and CDR2 is YFSETQ. CDR3 loop: CASSAAGRSSYEQYF. The DNA read from the CDR3 is TGCGCCAGCAGCGCCGCAGGGAGAAGCTCCTACGAG.

This clone is classed as medium-sized (0.01 to 0.1%) by frequency. The sequence runs out 3 residues before the end of the CDR3; the remainder is reconstructed from the germline J gene. This sequence joins TRBV18 and TRBJ2-3, with TRBD1 identical over 7 bases. CDR3 length: 12 amino acids. V gave up 5 bases and J gave up 8 bases; unmatched junction bases: 4. The germline V gene has CDR1 KGHSH and CDR2 LQKENI. The CDR3 bases that were read are TGTGCCAGCTCAAAGACAGGGTTTACG. Amino acid sequence: CASSKTGFT. The whole CDR3 region reads CASSKTGFTQYF.

Notes on this clone: The CDR3 is cut off 3 residues early in the read; its end comes from the germline J gene. The chain couples TRBV5-1 to TRBJ2-2; 11 bases match TRBD2. Germline V lookup: CDR1 SGHRS, CDR2 YFSETQ. The J segment lost 6 bases and the V segment lost 0 bases, leaving 7 bases of the junction unmatched. The CDR3 is 17 amino acids. The sequenced part of the CDR3 DNA is TGCGCCAGCAGCTTGGCCCCCGGTAGCGGGGGGGCCGGGGAG. Its protein product is CASSLAPGSGGAGE. The full CDR3 reads CASSLAPGSGGAGELFF.

Comment on this clone: Sequencing ends 3 residues short of the CDR3 end; the germline J gene provides the rest. This sequence joins TRBV10-3 and TRBJ1-2; tentative D call: TRBD1 (5 bases). The germline gives CDR1 ENHRY, CDR2 SYGVKD. The CDR3 spans 15 residues. The CDR3 DNA, read in part, is TGTGCCATCAGTGACCCTGGTAGACAGCTTCAGGGC. Its translation is CAISDPGRQLQG. The whole CDR3 sequence reads CAISDPGRQLQGYTF.

Concerning this clone: The missing CDR3 end, 3 residues past where the read stops, is filled in from the germline J gene. The chain joins TRBV11-2 to TRBJ2-1; 12 nucleotides match TRBD2. From germline, CDR1 is SGHAT and CDR2 FQNNGV. The V gene end was trimmed by 2 bases and the J gene end by 4 bases; junction bases not matched to a gene: 0. The CDR3 is made up of 15 amino acids. Incomplete CDR3 DNA: TGTGCCAGCAGCTTACTAGCGGGGGGGTACAATGAG. This translates into CASSLLAGGYNE. The complete CDR3 reads CASSLLAGGYNEQFF.

About this clone: The CDR3 goes on 3 residues after the read ends, and that part is filled in from the germline J gene. The J gene is TRBJ2-1, the V gene TRBV2; D is unclear. Per germline, CDR1 SNHLY and CDR2 FYNNEI. The V gene lost 6 bases and the J gene lost 7 bases, with 10 bases spanning the gap. The CDR3 covers 12 residues. The covered CDR3 bases are TGTGCCAGCAGGGAAAGGGTTAATGAG. Its protein is CASRERVNE. The complete CDR3 reads CASRERVNEQFF.

CDR3 bases read: TGTGCCAGCAGCTTAGACAGGGTTTACTCCTACGAC. This encodes CASSLDRVYSYD. The full CDR3 protein reads CASSLDRVYSYDYTF. This chain uses TRBV7-9 with TRBJ1-2; D might be TRBD1 (6 bases). Read coverage stops 3 residues before the CDR3 terminus; the germline J gene supplies the remainder. Germline lookup yields CDR1 SEHNR and CDR2 FQNEAQ (reference sequence). The CDR3 covers 15 residues.

Turning to this clone: Read coverage stops 3 residues before the CDR3 terminus; the germline J gene supplies the remainder. The rearrangement joins TRBV29-1 to TRBJ1-2; 9 bases align to TRBD1. V lost 5 bases and J lost 5; bases outside the gene matches: 3. The germline V gene has CDR1 SQVTM and CDR2 ANQGSEA. This CDR3 is built from 12 residues. The CDR3 protein is CSVQTGGYGYTF. The sequenced part of the CDR3 DNA is TGCAGCGTTCAGACAGGGGGGTATGGC.

Partial CDR3 DNA: TGTGCCAGCAGCCCGCCACTCAGGGGGCGTGTAGGTGAA. Translating it yields CASSPPLRGRVGE. The whole CDR3 reads CASSPPLRGRVGEAFF. The rearrangement joins TRBV13 to TRBJ1-1; TRBD1 matches 8 bases. The read ends 3 residues shy of where the CDR3 ends; the end is completed using the germline J gene. There are 16 residues in the CDR3. V gave up 5 bases and J gave up 7 bases; unmatched junction bases: 15. The germline CDR1 and CDR2 sequences are PRHDT and FYEKMQ (reference sequence).

To note about this clone: The read gets to within 3 residues of the CDR3 end, and the germline J gene fills in the rest. The rearrangement uses TRBV7-3 and TRBJ1-4, with D unresolved. This CDR3 region has 16 residues. CDR1 SGHTA and CDR2 FQGTGA come from the germline V gene. CDR3 DNA (partial): TGTGCCAGCAGCTTAAACCCAGATCCCCCAAATTCACCA. Protein sequence: CASSLNPDPPNSP. In full, the CDR3 is CASSLNPDPPNSPLFF.

The DNA read from the CDR3 is TGTGCCAGCAGTTTACAGGGACCGAACACCGGGGAG. Encoded protein: CASSLQGPNTGE. From start to end, the CDR3 is CASSLQGPNTGELFF. The chain recombines TRBV6-2 or TRBV6-3 with TRBJ2-2; D possibly corresponds to TRBD1 (6 bases). The read finishes 3 residues shy of the CDR3 end, and the germline J gene is used to complete it. The CDR3 contains 15 residues. The V gene lost 4 bases and the J gene lost 0 bases, with 9 bases spanning the gap. CDR1 is MNHEY, CDR2 SVGEGT, per germline.

Details on this clone: The sequenced fragment ends 3 residues before the CDR3 boundary, so the rest is inferred from the germline J gene. This sequence joins TRBV19 and TRBJ2-3; a weak D match, TRBD1 (5 bases). In germline, CDR1 is LNHDA, CDR2 SQIVND (reference sequence). CDR3 length: 12 residues. The CDR3 sequence: CASSQGNQPQYF. The DNA read from the CDR3 is TGTGCCAGTAGTCAGGGAAATCAGCCG.

The covered CDR3 bases are TGTGCCTGGTCGAAACAGGGGTTGGATGAA. Translation: CAWSKQGLDE. The CDR3 in its entirety is CAWSKQGLDEAFF. The rearrangement uses TRBV30 and TRBJ1-1, with TRBD1 matching 7 bases. The read ends 3 residues shy of where the CDR3 ends; the end is completed using the germline J gene. With 5 bases clipped from V and 7 bases from J, the junction kept 10 bases outside the gene matches. The CDR3 totals 13 residues. From germline, CDR1 is GTSNPN and CDR2 SVGIG (reference sequence). The full variable domain, its missing parts supplied by reference TRBV30 and TRBJ1-1, is SQTIHQWPATLVQPVGSPLSLECTVEGTSNPNLYWYRQAAGRGLQLLFYSVGIGQISSEVPQNLSASRPQDRQFILSSKKLLLSDSGFYLCAWSKQGLDEAFFGQGTRLTVV.

This CDR3 reads CASSLVTGVHEQFF. The covered CDR3 bases are TGTGCCAGCAGCTTAGTCACAGGGGTGCATGAG. V gene TRBV7-9 combines with J gene TRBJ2-1; the match to TRBD1 covers 7 bases. The DNA ends 3 residues before the CDR3 does, and the rest of the CDR3 is filled in from the germline J gene. The germline CDR1 and CDR2 sequences are SEHNR and FQNEAQ (reference sequence). CDR3 length equals 14 residues. Trimming at V came to 1 base and at J to 8 bases, leaving 5 bases not matched to a gene.

As regards this clone: The read ends 3 residues before the CDR3 terminus; that terminus is restored from the germline J gene. The sample has other DNA sequences that encode this CDR3 too. The chain recombines TRBV30 with TRBJ1-3; D gene ambiguous. The germline V gene encodes CDR1 GTSNPN and CDR2 SVGIG (reference sequence). V lost 4 bases to trimming and J lost 2 bases, with 9 bases between them. The CDR3 consists of 13 residues. The covered CDR3 bases are TGTGCCTGGACTACTGGGCCTGGAAACACC. It encodes CAWTTGPGNT. The full CDR3 is CAWTTGPGNTIYF.

Regarding this clone: Coverage ceases 3 residues before the CDR3 finishes, and the germline J gene fills in the end. The chain combines TRBV7-3 with TRBJ2-4; 9 positions match TRBD1. V lost 2 bases to trimming and J lost 8 bases; unmatched junction nucleotides: 7. The CDR3 covers 15 residues. Germline loops: CDR1 SGHTA, CDR2 FQGTGA. CDR3 sequence reads: CASSLETGGGYIQYF. The sequenced CDR3 bases are TGTGCCAGCAGCTTAGAGACAGGGGGAGGATACATT.

Comments on this clone: Coverage ceases 3 residues before the CDR3 finishes, and the germline J gene fills in the end. V and J are TRBV18 and TRBJ2-1, with 7 bases aligning to TRBD1. V lost 4 bases and J lost 7; bases outside the gene matches: 4. This CDR3 spans 13 amino acids. CDR1 and CDR2 (germline): KGHSH, LQKENI. The CDR3 loop is CASSRQGNNEQFF. The sequenced CDR3 bases are TGTGCCAGCTCACGACAGGGTAATAATGAG.

Remarks on this clone: The read falls 3 residues short of the CDR3 end, and the missing part is taken from the germline J gene. This chain connects TRBV29-1 to TRBJ1-2, with TRBD1 as a possible D gene (6 bases). The CDR3 has 12 residues. Germline CDR1 is SQVTM and CDR2 is ANQGSEA. CDR3 bases read: TGCAGCGGGACAGCTAGCACAGATACC. Protein product: CSGTASTDT. The entire CDR3 reads CSGTASTDTYTF.

Comments on this clone: The read stops 3 residues short of the end of the CDR3; the missing end is completed from the germline J gene. The chain recombines TRBV4-2 with TRBJ2-3, with 8 nucleotides matching TRBD2. J gave up 0 bases and V 0 bases, and 5 bases lay outside the gene matches. CDR1 is LGHNA and CDR2 is YNFKEQ in the germline V gene. The CDR3 runs 17 residues. The DNA read from the CDR3 is TGTGCCAGCAGCCAAGACTTGCGGGGGGCTAGCACAGATACG. Amino acid sequence: CASSQDLRGASTDT. In full, the CDR3 is CASSQDLRGASTDTQYF.

Regarding this clone: Mismatch with germline at one junction end may stem from a read error. Read coverage stops 3 residues before the CDR3 terminus; the germline J gene supplies the remainder. At the DNA level, this CDR3 is encoded by other sequences in the same sample as well. The chain carries TRBV5-1 and TRBJ1-2; perhaps TRBD1 as D (5 bases). Germline CDR1 reads SGHRS; CDR2 reads YFSETQ. The length of the CDR3 is 12 residues. The CDR3 loop is CASSLRGDGYTF. The CDR3 bases that were read are TGCGCCAGCAGCTTAAGAGGGGATGGG.